This T cell receptor (beta chain) derives from a study of T cell changes during pregnancy in multiple sclerosis. V was shortened by 0 bases and J by 8 bases, with 11 bases between the two germline ends. Germline CDR1 reads GTSNPN; CDR2 reads SVGIG (reference sequence). This CDR3 comprises 14 residues. Sequencing was performed with immunoSEQ multiplex PCR; in TCRdb, only in-frame clones are kept and a portion is missing. The data hold tens of thousands of clones, with 85% to 95% observed a single time. The chain has TRBV30 and TRBJ1-6, with unresolved D. This TCR was sampled from a female donor with multiple sclerosis, enrolled in a pregnancy study. Specimen: peripheral blood, collected before pregnancy. CDR3 DNA: TGTGCCTGGAGTGTACTTGGGAGCTATTCACCCCTCCACTTT. Encoded protein: CAWSVLGSYSPLHF.